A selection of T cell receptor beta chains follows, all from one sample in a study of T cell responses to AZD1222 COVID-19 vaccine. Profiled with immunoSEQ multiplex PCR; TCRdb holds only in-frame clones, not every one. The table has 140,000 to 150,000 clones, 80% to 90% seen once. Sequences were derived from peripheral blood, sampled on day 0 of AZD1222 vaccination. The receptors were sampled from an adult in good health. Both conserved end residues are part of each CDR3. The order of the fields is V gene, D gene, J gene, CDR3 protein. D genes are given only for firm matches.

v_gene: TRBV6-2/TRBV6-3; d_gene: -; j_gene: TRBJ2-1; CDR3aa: CASSQSRARNEQFF
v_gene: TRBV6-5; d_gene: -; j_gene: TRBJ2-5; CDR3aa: CASSYETSQETQYF
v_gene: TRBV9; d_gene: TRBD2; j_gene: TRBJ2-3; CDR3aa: CASSVLGREVLDTQYF
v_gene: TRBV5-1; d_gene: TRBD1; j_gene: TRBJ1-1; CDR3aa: CASSWTGGTNTEAFF
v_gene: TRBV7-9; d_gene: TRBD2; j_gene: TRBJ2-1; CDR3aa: CASSLGSGRTYNEQFF
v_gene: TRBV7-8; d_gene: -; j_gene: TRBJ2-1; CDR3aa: CASSLARQEQFF
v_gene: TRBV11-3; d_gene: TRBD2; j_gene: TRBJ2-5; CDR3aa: CASSSYSGSRLETQYF
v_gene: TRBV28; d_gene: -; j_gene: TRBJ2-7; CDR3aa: CASSSPRGKSYEQYF
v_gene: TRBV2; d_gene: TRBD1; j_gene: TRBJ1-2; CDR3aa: CASSVETGGWYGYTF
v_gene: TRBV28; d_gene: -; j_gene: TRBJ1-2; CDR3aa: CATTRGNHYGYTF
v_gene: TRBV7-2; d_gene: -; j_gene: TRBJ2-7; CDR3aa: CASTPRGGLGEQYF
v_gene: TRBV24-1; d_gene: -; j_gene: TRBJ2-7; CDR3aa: CATSDASYEQYF
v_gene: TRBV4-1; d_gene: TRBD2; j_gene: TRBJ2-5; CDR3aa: CASSPGGRRETQYF
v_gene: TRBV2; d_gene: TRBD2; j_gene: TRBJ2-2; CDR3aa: CASRRRVAGDTGELFF
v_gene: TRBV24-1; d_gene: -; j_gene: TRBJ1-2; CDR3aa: CATSDSPPGGYTF
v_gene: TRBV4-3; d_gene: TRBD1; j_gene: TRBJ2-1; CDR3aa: CASSQGAGTGGHEQFF
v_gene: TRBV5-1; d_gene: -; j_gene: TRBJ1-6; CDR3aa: CASSLAAAGTNSPLHF
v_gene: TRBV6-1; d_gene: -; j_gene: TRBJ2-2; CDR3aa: CASSELSYTGELFF
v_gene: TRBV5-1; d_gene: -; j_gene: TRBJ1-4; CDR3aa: CASSRGLNEKLFF
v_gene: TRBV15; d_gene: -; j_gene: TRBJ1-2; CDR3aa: CATSPGILRNYGYTF
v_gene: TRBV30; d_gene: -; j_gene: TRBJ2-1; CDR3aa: CAWSGYRGGLPRNEQFF
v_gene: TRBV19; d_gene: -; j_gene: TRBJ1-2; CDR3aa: CATQNRGGGDNYGYTF
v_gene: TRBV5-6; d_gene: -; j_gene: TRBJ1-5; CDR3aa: CASSYEAYSNQPQHF
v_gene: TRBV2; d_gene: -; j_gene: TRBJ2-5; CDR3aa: CASSGRTDQETQYF
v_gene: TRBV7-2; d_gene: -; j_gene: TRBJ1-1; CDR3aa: CASSLNTPHSGTEAFF
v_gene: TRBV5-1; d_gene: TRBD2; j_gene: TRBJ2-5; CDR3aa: CASSKVAGGQETQYF
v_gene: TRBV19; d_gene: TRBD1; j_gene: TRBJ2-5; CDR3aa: CASMGTGRGPETQYF
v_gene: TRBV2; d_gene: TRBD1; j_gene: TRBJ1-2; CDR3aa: CASSSLGTVYGYTF
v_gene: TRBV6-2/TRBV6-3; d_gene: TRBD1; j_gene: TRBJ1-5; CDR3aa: CASSSARGAGNQPQHF
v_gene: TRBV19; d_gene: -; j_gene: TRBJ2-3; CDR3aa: CASSANFQSVADTQYF
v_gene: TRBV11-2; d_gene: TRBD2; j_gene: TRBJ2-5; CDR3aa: CASSLGGGLQETQYF
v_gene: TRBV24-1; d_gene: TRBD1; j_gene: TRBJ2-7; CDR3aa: CATSDRRQGSHEQYF
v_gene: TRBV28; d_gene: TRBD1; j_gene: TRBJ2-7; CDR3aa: CASTFSDRVSYEQYF
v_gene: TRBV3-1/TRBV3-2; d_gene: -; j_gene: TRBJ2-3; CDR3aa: CASSQAARAQYF
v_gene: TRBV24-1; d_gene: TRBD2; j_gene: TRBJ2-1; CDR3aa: CATSRGTSGRAVGYNEQFF
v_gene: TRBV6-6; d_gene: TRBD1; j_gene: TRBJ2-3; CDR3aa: CASSPSPGQGLQPGGTDTQYF
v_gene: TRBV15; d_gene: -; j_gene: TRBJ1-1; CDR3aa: CATSRDLGGSTEAFF